Listed here are 10 T cell receptor beta chains from one sample, sequenced in a study of blood T cells in healthy people across ages. The authors ran a second PCR of roughly 6 to 12 cycles using a sample-barcoded 5' primer and a J-beta primer mix. TCRdb itself ran the 5' RACE reads through MiXCR, one entry per CDR3 protein. The profile shows 1.5 million to 2 million distinct CDR3 sequences, roughly 27% of them singletons. Sample: blood. The receptors were gathered from a woman in her twenties or thirties in good health.

The chain uses TRBV20-1 and TRBJ1-5; D gene unclear. Germline CDR1 and CDR2: DFQATT and SNEGSKA (reference sequence). V lost 5 bases and J 1 base, leaving 9 bases between the germline ends. The CDR3 consists of 13 residues. The DNA for the CDR3 is TGCAGTGCTGCACCTGGGAGCAATCAGCCCCAGCATTTT. This codes for CSAAPGSNQPQHF.

In regard to this clonotype: The junction does not match germline at one end; this may be a read error. This sequence joins TRBV12-3 or TRBV12-4 and TRBJ1-5; tentative D call: TRBD1 (6 bases). The CDR3 contains 16 residues. The CDR3 DNA reads as TGTGCCAGCAGACAGGACAGCCCGGGGAGCAATCAGTCCCAGCATTTT. It translates to CASRQDSPGSNQSQHF.

CDR3 sequence reads: CASSDGTVAQETQYF. CDR3 nucleotide sequence: TGCGCCAGCAGCGATGGGACAGTCGCCCAAGAGACCCAGTACTTC. The rearrangement links TRBV5-1 to TRBJ2-5, with TRBD1 matching over 7 bases. Germline V gene lookup returns CDR1 SGHRS and CDR2 YFSETQ. The length of the CDR3 is 15 residues. V gave up 4 bases and J gave up 1 base; unmatched junction bases: 7.

This clonotype was recorded a few times. This chain uses TRBV14 with TRBJ2-1, with 7 bases aligning to TRBD2. The CDR3 totals 18 residues. J lost 4 bases, V lost 0 bases, and 12 bases had no gene match. Per the germline V gene, CDR1 is SGHDN and CDR2 is FVKESK. CDR3: CASSQDSRLALPYNEQFF. DNA of the CDR3: TGTGCCAGCAGCCAAGATTCCCGACTAGCCCTACCTTACAATGAGCAGTTCTTC. The full variable domain, rest sourced from reference TRBV14 and TRBJ2-1, is EAGVTQFPSHSVIEKGQTVTLRCDPISGHDNLYWYRRVMGKEIKFLLHFVKESKQDESGMPNNRFLAERTGGTYSTLKVQPAELEDSGVYFCASSQDSRLALPYNEQFFGPGTRLTVL.

As concerns this clonotype: At one boundary the junction diverges from the germline segment, which might be a read error. The chain combines TRBV4-1 with TRBJ2-3, with D possibly being TRBD1 (7 bases). Per the germline V gene, CDR1 is MGHRA and CDR2 is YSYEKL. The CDR3 consists of 17 residues. In DNA, the CDR3 is TGCGCCAGCAGCCAAGATCTCCAGGGGGGTTACACAGATATGCAGTATTTT. Its translation is CASSQDLQGGYTDMQYF.

This clonotype was found a few times. The rearrangement uses TRBV5-1 and TRBJ1-4; D might be TRBD1 (5 bases). The CDR3 covers 14 residues. Looked up from germline, CDR1 is SGHRS and CDR2 is YFSETQ. V gave up 4 bases and J gave up 5 bases, with 12 bases separating them. The CDR3 coding sequence is TGCGCCAGCAGCGGGGACGGACAAAATGAAAAACTGTTTTTT. It translates to CASSGDGQNEKLFF.

This clonotype was observed a handful of times. This sequence joins TRBV20-1 and TRBJ2-6; maybe TRBD1 (6 bases). Trimming removed 3 bases from V and 0 bases from J, with 12 bases in between. The CDR3 extends over 16 amino acids. The germline V gene encodes CDR1 DFQATT and CDR2 SNEGSKA (reference sequence). The DNA of the CDR3 is TGCAGTGCTAGGAGCAGGGGAACCTCTGGGGCCAACGTCCTGACTTTC. It translates to CSARSRGTSGANVLTF.

V is TRBV11-2 and J is TRBJ1-1, with 9 bases aligning to TRBD1. Trimming at V came to 6 bases and at J to 6 bases, leaving 8 bases not matched to a gene. Germline V gene lookup returns CDR1 SGHAT and CDR2 FQNNGV. This CDR3 is 14 amino acids long. In DNA form, the CDR3 reads TGTGCCAGCAGACCACAGGGGGCTGGGGCTGAAGCTTTCTTT. It specifies CASRPQGAGAEAFF. The entire variable domain, with the rest obtained from reference TRBV11-2 and TRBJ1-1, is as follows: EAGVAQSPRYKIIEKRQSVAFWCNPISGHATLYWYQQILGQGPKLLIQFQNNGVVDDSQLPKDRFSAERLKGVDSTLKIQPAKLEDSAVYLCASRPQGAGAEAFFGQGTRLTVV.

Concerning this clonotype: A much more abundant neighbour one base away suggests this may be a read error. In nucleotides, the CDR3 is TGCAGTGCTAGAGTGACGGATGTTGGCGTTAAGGAGACCCAGTACTTC. Protein product: CSARVTDVGVKETQYF. The chain is built from TRBV20-1 and TRBJ2-5, with D unclear. The CDR3 is 16 residues long. Germline V lookup: CDR1 DFQATT, CDR2 SNEGSKA (reference sequence). V lost 1 base and J lost 5, with 20 bases in between.

This clonotype came up many times. The J gene is TRBJ2-1, the V gene TRBV20-1; D may be TRBD2 (5 bases). Per the germline V gene, CDR1 is DFQATT and CDR2 is SNEGSKA (reference sequence). V dropped 3 bases and J dropped 0 bases, with 21 bases sitting between them. The CDR3 is made up of 18 amino acids. The CDR3 spells CSASPPLAGPSSYNEQFF. In DNA form, the CDR3 reads TGCAGTGCTAGTCCTCCTCTGGCGGGTCCGAGCTCCTACAATGAGCAGTTCTTC.